The rows below give T cell receptor beta chains drawn from one sample of a study of shared clonotypes between healthy human individuals. Method: immunoSEQ multiplex PCR; TCRdb's copy keeps in-frame clones and lacks some. The profile shows over 700,000 clones, roughly two thirds of them singletons. The source material was memory CD4+ T cells sorted from blood. Receptors were obtained from a woman aged 25 to 45 in good health. CDR3s include the opening cysteine and the closing phenylalanine or tryptophan. A D gene is named only where the DNA matches it firmly. The size field is filled for only some rows; it gives once, few, many or a size class.

D: TRBD1; V: TRBV6-5; J: TRBJ1-5; size: -; CDR3: CARLATGPQPQHF; DNA: TGTGCCAGATTAGCGACAGGGCCACAGCCCCAGCATTTT
D: -; V: TRBV14; J: TRBJ1-1; size: -; CDR3: CASSQDLGVGTEAFF; DNA: TGTGCCAGCAGCCAAGATCTTGGAGTTGGGACTGAAGCTTTCTTT
D: TRBD1; V: TRBV11-2; J: TRBJ2-7; size: few; CDR3: CASSPGQAPREQYF; DNA: TGTGCCAGCAGCCCAGGACAGGCACCTAGGGAGCAGTACTTC
D: -; V: TRBV28; J: TRBJ1-2; size: -; CDR3: CASSLQGNGYTF; DNA: TGTGCCAGCAGCCTTCAGGGAAATGGCTACACCTTC
D: -; V: TRBV11-2; J: TRBJ2-1; size: -; CDR3: CASSLDWGYNEQFF; DNA: TGTGCCAGCAGCTTAGATTGGGGTTACAATGAGCAGTTCTTC
D: -; V: TRBV6-5; J: TRBJ1-2; size: -; CDR3: CASSQGQPPYGYTF; DNA: TGTGCCAGCTCTCAAGGACAGCCACCCTATGGCTACACCTTC
D: -; V: TRBV7-9; J: TRBJ2-1; size: once; CDR3: CASSLVAVNSYNEQFF; DNA: TGTGCCAGCAGCTTAGTAGCGGTAAACTCATACAATGAGCAGTTCTTC
D: -; V: TRBV2; J: TRBJ1-5; size: -; CDR3: CASSERGRESNQPQHF; DNA: TGTGCCAGCAGTGAAAGGGGCAGGGAGAGCAATCAGCCCCAGCATTTT
D: -; V: TRBV2; J: TRBJ2-2; size: -; CDR3: CASDLGANTGELFF; DNA: TGTGCCAGTGACCTCGGGGCGAACACCGGGGAGCTGTTTTTT
D: -; V: TRBV20-1; J: TRBJ1-5; size: -; CDR3: CSVGQPQHF; DNA: TGCAGTGTAGGTCAGCCCCAGCATTTT
D: -; V: TRBV21-1; J: TRBJ2-4; size: once; CDR3: CASIGARSAKNIQYF; DNA: TGTGCCAGCATAGGGGCGCGATCTGCCAAAAACATTCAGTACTTC
D: -; V: TRBV19; J: TRBJ2-3; size: -; CDR3: CASSRASTPNTDTQYF; DNA: TGTGCCAGTAGTCGTGCCTCAACCCCCAACACAGATACGCAGTATTTT
D: TRBD2; V: TRBV14; J: TRBJ2-2; size: -; CDR3: CASSPGTSGSMNTGELFF; DNA: TGTGCCAGCAGCCCTGGGACTAGCGGGAGTATGAACACCGGGGAGCTGTTTTTT
D: -; V: TRBV11-2; J: TRBJ2-5; size: -; CDR3: CASSLGREETQYF; DNA: TGTGCCAGCAGCTTAGGCAGGGAAGAGACCCAGTACTTC
D: -; V: TRBV5-4; J: TRBJ1-5; size: once; CDR3: CASSPGTDNQPQHF; DNA: TGTGCCAGCAGCCCCGGGACGGATAATCAGCCCCAGCATTTT
D: -; V: TRBV7-2; J: TRBJ1-1; size: -; CDR3: CASSTRGGSDTEAFF; DNA: TGTGCCAGCAGCACCAGAGGAGGGTCTGACACTGAAGCTTTCTTT
D: -; V: TRBV2; J: TRBJ1-3; size: -; CDR3: CASSQLDRRPGNTIYF; DNA: TGTGCCAGCAGCCAACTTGACAGGCGTCCTGGAAACACCATATATTTT
D: -; V: TRBV6-5; J: TRBJ2-5; size: -; CDR3: CAISSGAGAQTQYF; DNA: TGTGCCATCTCCTCGGGGGCGGGGGCCCAGACCCAGTACTTC
D: -; V: TRBV7-9; J: TRBJ2-1; size: -; CDR3: CASSLELVGYNEQFF; DNA: TGTGCCAGCAGCTTAGAACTAGTCGGCTACAATGAGCAGTTCTTC
D: -; V: TRBV6-5; J: TRBJ1-2; size: few; CDR3: CASSWTTNYGYTF; DNA: TGTGCCAGCAGTTGGACAACTAACTATGGCTACACCTTC
D: TRBD2; V: TRBV7-6; J: TRBJ2-3; size: -; CDR3: CASSLGAGLDTDTQYF; DNA: TGTGCCAGCAGCCTGGGCGCGGGACTAGACACAGATACGCAGTATTTT
D: -; V: TRBV29-1; J: TRBJ1-2; size: -; CDR3: CSVEDLSYGYTF; DNA: TGCAGCGTTGAAGATCTCAGCTATGGCTACACCTTC
D: -; V: TRBV15; J: TRBJ2-5; size: -; CDR3: CATSRSNRGGRETQYF; DNA: TGTGCCACCAGCAGATCCAACAGGGGGGGACGAGAGACCCAGTACTTC
D: -; V: TRBV20-1; J: TRBJ1-1; size: -; CDR3: CSARSYGEAFF; DNA: TGCAGTGCTAGGTCTTACGGGGAAGCTTTCTTT
D: -; V: TRBV23-1; J: TRBJ2-1; size: once; CDR3: CAITHWTGLARNEQFF; DNA: TGCGCCATCACCCATTGGACGGGATTAGCCCGAAATGAGCAGTTCTTC
D: -; V: TRBV30; J: TRBJ2-7; size: once; CDR3: CAWEGGSYEQYF; DNA: TGTGCCTGGGAGGGCGGCTCCTACGAGCAGTACTTC
D: TRBD1; V: TRBV7-9; J: TRBJ2-7; size: -; CDR3: CASRGGQGRSYEQYF; DNA: TGTGCCAGCCGAGGGGGACAGGGGCGTTCCTACGAGCAGTACTTC
D: TRBD2; V: TRBV28; J: TRBJ2-7; size: few; CDR3: CASSLAGTSGRWEQYF; DNA: TGTGCCAGCAGTTTAGCCGGGACTAGCGGGAGATGGGAGCAGTACTTC
D: TRBD1; V: TRBV18; J: TRBJ1-5; size: few; CDR3: CASSPTGDQPQHF; DNA: TGTGCCAGCTCACCCACAGGGGATCAGCCCCAGCATTTT
D: TRBD1; V: TRBV9; J: TRBJ1-2; size: few; CDR3: CASSRTGGHSYTF; DNA: TGTGCCAGCAGCAGAACAGGGGGCCATAGCTACACCTTC
D: TRBD1; V: TRBV27; J: TRBJ1-4; size: -; CDR3: CASSLQGGRGKLFF; DNA: TGTGCCAGCAGTCTGCAGGGGGGTCGGGGAAAACTGTTTTTT
D: -; V: TRBV5-4; J: TRBJ2-3; size: -; CDR3: CASSLTTTSTDTQYF; DNA: TGTGCCAGCAGCTTGACAACTACTAGCACAGATACGCAGTATTTT